These 9 T cell receptor beta chains came from one sample sequenced in a study of cytomegalovirus exposure and HLA in healthy donors. Repertoires were generated with immunoSEQ multiplex PCR, while TCRdb's copy carries only in-frame clones and drops some. The table has about 200,000 clones, about three quarters seen once. The sequenced material came from PBMCs. These receptors were obtained from a woman under 40 in good health and CMV-seronegative.

The genes are TRBV15 and TRBJ2-7; 7 nucleotides align to TRBD1. The CDR3 has 16 amino acids. Germline CDR1 LNHNV, CDR2 YYDKDF (reference sequence). After removal of 0 bases from V and 5 bases from J, the junction contained 10 bases not matched to a gene. CDR3: CATSRDHPPQGNEQYF. CDR3 in DNA: TGTGCCACCAGCAGAGATCACCCCCCACAGGGGAACGAGCAGTACTTC.

This clone was seen a single time. The rearrangement joins TRBV14 to TRBJ2-2; TRBD1 matches at 11 bases. This CDR3 is 16 amino acids long. V shed 5 bases and J 1 base; nucleotides not matched to a gene: 3. CDR1 and CDR2 from the germline V gene are SGHDN and FVKESK. CDR3 bases: TGTGCCAGCAGCAGGGACAGGGGGTTGAACACCGGGGAGCTGTTTTTT. Encoded protein: CASSRDRGLNTGELFF.

The J gene is TRBJ2-2, the V gene TRBV5-1; D possibly corresponds to TRBD2 (5 bases). The CDR3 loop spans 16 amino acids. Deletions cut 4 bases from V and 5 bases from J, with 18 bases between. Germline values: CDR1 SGHRS, CDR2 YFSETQ. CDR3 in amino acids: CASSIHGPRGTGELFF. The CDR3, as DNA: TGCGCCAGCAGCATTCACGGACCACGGGGTACCGGGGAGCTGTTTTTT. The whole variable domain, remainder taken from reference TRBV5-1 and TRBJ2-2, is KAGVTQTPRYLIKTRGQQVTLSCSPISGHRSVSWYQQTPGQGLQFLFEYFSETQRNKGNFPGRFSGRQFSNSRSEMNVSTLELGDSALYLCASSIHGPRGTGELFFGEGSRLTVL.

The chain uses TRBV30 and TRBJ2-3; no firm D call. CDR3 length: 13 residues. CDR1 GTSNPN and CDR2 SVGIG come from the germline V gene (reference sequence). Trimming took off 4 bases at V and 1 base at J, with 9 bases between the two ends. In DNA, the CDR3 is TGTGCCTGGACAGACTTTGGCACAGATACGCAGTATTTT. Encoded protein: CAWTDFGTDTQYF.

V and J are TRBV28 and TRBJ1-6; D remains ambiguous. CDR1 and CDR2 (germline): MDHEN, SYDVKM. CDR3 size: 16 residues. With 5 bases removed from V and 9 bases from J, the gap between germline ends came to 20 bases. CDR3 in amino acids: CASSTPHVGAGSPLHF. The CDR3 bases are TGTGCCAGCAGTACTCCCCATGTGGGCGCGGGTTCACCCCTCCACTTT.

The chain joins TRBV30 to TRBJ1-2, with TRBD1 as a possible D gene (6 bases). CDR3 size: 14 residues. Germline CDR1 and CDR2: GTSNPN and SVGIG (reference sequence). V gave up 4 bases and J gave up 2 bases, with 14 bases separating them. CDR3 DNA sequence: TGTGCCTGGAACCCAGGGGCCGTGAACTATGGCTACACCTTC. It is translated as CAWNPGAVNYGYTF.

The chain recombines TRBV18 with TRBJ2-3; TRBD2 matches at 15 bases. This CDR3 spans 17 amino acids. After removal of 6 bases from V and 1 base from J, the junction contained 5 bases not matched to a gene. CDR1 and CDR2 from the germline V gene are KGHSH and LQKENI. In DNA, the CDR3 is TGTGCCAGCTCCCCTCGGACTAGCGGGGGGGGCACAGATACGCAGTATTTT. Amino acids: CASSPRTSGGGTDTQYF.

CDR3 in amino acids: CASCPRQGYTEAFF. CDR3 DNA sequence: TGTGCCAGCTGCCCAAGGCAGGGTTACACTGAAGCTTTCTTT. The rearrangement uses TRBV6-1 and TRBJ1-1, with D possibly TRBD1 on 5 matching bases. The germline CDR1 and CDR2 sequences are MNHNS and SASEGT. V gave up 8 bases and J gave up 3 bases, with 16 bases separating them. The CDR3 length is 14 residues.

In this sample, this clone turned up a few times. The genes are TRBV7-9 and TRBJ2-7; maybe TRBD1 (6 bases). Germline CDR1 and CDR2: SEHNR and FQNEAQ (reference sequence). The CDR3 sequence is 14 residues long. V was trimmed by 5 bases and J by 5 bases, leaving 16 bases between them. In DNA, the CDR3 is TGTGCCAGCAGCATATACAGGGATGTGGACGAGCAGTACTTC. Translation: CASSIYRDVDEQYF.